This T cell receptor beta chain was retrieved from a study of molecular identifiers for immune sequencing clone quantification. Via MiXCR, TCRdb re-called the PCR reads, giving one row per CDR3 protein. The sample includes about 500,000 distinct CDR3 sequences, about 25% seen only once; the top ten take 0.76%. About this clonotype: Likely a read error: the CDR3 ends without its conserved phenylalanine or tryptophan.

The germline V gene has CDR1 SGHDN and CDR2 FVKESK. The CDR3 totals 14 residues. The V and J ends lost 8 bases and 5 bases respectively, with 15 bases between them. The sample was naive CD8+ T cells from blood, with Jurkat cell RNA spiked in. Subset noted: FACS-sorted CD8+CD4-CCR7+CD45RA+ naive T cells. This chain uses TRBV14 with TRBJ2-2; D is perhaps TRBD1 or TRBD2 (6 bases each). This clonotype was obtained from a human donor in good health. Some libraries in this study had Jurkat cell RNA spiked in. CDR3 loop: CASAGHTTTGELFY. The CDR3 DNA is TGTGCCAGCGCGGGACACACAACTACCGGGGAGCTGTTTTAT.